The T cell receptor beta chain under discussion was sequenced for a study of T cells in tuberculosis. Whole-study context: This South African cohort compared adolescents with or without latent tuberculosis against adults with active tuberculosis. Whole-study results and caveats: Shorter CDR3-alpha in active tuberculosis partly drove smaller distances.

Method: immunoSEQ multiplex PCR; TCRdb's copy keeps in-frame clones and lacks some. Among tens of thousands of clones, roughly 96% were seen once, and the ten largest hold more than 1.2%. Worth noting for this clone: Antigen: not known.

Regarding time point: new active TB diagnosis, blood taken before or within 7 days of starting treatment. Positive smear microscopy and/or M. tuberculosis culture confirmed active disease. CDR1 and CDR2 (germline): SGHAT, FQNNGV. The CDR3 length is 16 residues. Losses at the gene ends were 4 bases for V and 0 bases for J; bases not matched to a gene: 3. The starting material was PBMCs, obtained at tuberculosis diagnosis. This chain connects TRBV11-2 to TRBJ2-2, with 9 bases fitting TRBD2. The receptor was derived from an adult with tuberculosis. The CDR3 region is CASSSRTSANTGELFF. DNA for the CDR3: TGTGCCAGCAGCTCTAGGACTAGCGCGAACACCGGGGAGCTGTTTTTT.